The clone carrying this T cell receptor (beta chain) was seen more than once but under ten times. Its antigen is currently unknown. The data were produced by immunoSEQ multiplex PCR, yet TCRdb's version contains in-frame clones alone and is incomplete. The profile shows 30,000 to 35,000 clones, roughly 66% of them singletons. The entry originates in a study of monozygotic twins with cystic fibrosis. The study's findings and limits: V usage most resembled the co-twin in 13 of 16 pairs.

Per the germline V gene, CDR1 is SNHLY and CDR2 is FYNNEI. The V gene lost 3 bases and the J gene lost 2 bases, with 8 bases spanning the gap. This CDR3 region has 14 residues. The J gene is TRBJ2-1, the V gene TRBV2; D is unclear. This sequence originates from a girl aged 5-17 years with cystic fibrosis. What was sequenced was blood. Written as DNA, the CDR3 is TGTGCCAGCAGTGAGGACGACACCTACAATGAGCAGTTCTTC. It specifies CASSEDDTYNEQFF. The full variable domain, in which reference TRBV2 and TRBJ2-1 provide the parts outside the CDR3, is EPEVTQTPSHQVTQMGQEVILRCVPISNHLYFYWYRQILGQKVEFLVSFYNNEISEKSEIFDDQFSVERPDGSNFTLKIRSTKLEDSAMYFCASSEDDTYNEQFFGPGTRLTVL.